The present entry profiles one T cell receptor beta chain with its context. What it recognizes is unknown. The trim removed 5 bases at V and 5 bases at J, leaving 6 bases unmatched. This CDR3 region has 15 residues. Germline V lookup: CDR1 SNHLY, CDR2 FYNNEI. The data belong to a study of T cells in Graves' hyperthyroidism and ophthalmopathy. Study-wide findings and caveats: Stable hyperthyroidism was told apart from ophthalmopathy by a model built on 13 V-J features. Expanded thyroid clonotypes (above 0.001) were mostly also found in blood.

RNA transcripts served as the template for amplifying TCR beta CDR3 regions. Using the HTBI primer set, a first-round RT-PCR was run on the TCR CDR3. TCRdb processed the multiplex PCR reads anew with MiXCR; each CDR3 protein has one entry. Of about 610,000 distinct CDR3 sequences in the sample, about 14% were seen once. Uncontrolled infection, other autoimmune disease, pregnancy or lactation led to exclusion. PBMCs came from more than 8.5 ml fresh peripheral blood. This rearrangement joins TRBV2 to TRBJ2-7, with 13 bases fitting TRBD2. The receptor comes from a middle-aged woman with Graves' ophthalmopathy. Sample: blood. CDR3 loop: CASSSGLAGVHEQYF. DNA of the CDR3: TGTGCCAGCAGTTCCGGACTAGCGGGAGTTCACGAGCAGTACTTC.